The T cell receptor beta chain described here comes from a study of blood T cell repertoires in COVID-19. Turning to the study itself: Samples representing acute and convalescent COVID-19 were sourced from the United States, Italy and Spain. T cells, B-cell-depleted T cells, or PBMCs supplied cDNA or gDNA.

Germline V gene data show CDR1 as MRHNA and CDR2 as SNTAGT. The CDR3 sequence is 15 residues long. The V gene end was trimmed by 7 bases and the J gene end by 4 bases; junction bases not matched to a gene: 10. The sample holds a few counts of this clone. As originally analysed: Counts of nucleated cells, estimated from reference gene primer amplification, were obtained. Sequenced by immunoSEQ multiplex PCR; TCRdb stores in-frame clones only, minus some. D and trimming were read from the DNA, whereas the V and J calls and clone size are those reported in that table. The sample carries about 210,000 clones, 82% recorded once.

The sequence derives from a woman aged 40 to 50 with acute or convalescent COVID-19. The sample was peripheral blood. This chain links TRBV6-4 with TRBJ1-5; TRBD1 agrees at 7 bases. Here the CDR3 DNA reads TGTGCCAGCAATCCGACAGGGTGTAGGAATCAGCCCCAGCATTTT. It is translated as CASNPTGCRNQPQHF.